This T cell receptor beta chain was observed in a study of tumor and adjacent non-tumor tissue in lung cancer. Germline V gene sequence: CDR1 GTSNPN, CDR2 SVGIG (reference sequence). The CDR3 contains 12 residues. RNA was extracted from bulk tissue without any cell sorting. A modified ARM-PCR protocol with three rounds of nested PCR amplified TCRbeta. Using its own MiXCR run on the multiplex PCR reads, TCRdb lists one record per CDR3 protein. The sample carries more than 85,000 distinct CDR3 sequences, 60% to 80% recorded once. On this clonotype itself: Mismatch with germline at one junction end may stem from a read error.

The rearrangement links TRBV30 to TRBJ2-7, with D perhaps being TRBD1 or TRBD2 (6 bases each). The sample was lung tumor tissue. The TCR originated in a woman aged 55 to 70 with non-small cell lung cancer. CDR3 nucleotides: TGTGCCTGGAAAGGGGGAGGCTACGATCAGTACTTC. This codes for CAWKGGGYDQYF.